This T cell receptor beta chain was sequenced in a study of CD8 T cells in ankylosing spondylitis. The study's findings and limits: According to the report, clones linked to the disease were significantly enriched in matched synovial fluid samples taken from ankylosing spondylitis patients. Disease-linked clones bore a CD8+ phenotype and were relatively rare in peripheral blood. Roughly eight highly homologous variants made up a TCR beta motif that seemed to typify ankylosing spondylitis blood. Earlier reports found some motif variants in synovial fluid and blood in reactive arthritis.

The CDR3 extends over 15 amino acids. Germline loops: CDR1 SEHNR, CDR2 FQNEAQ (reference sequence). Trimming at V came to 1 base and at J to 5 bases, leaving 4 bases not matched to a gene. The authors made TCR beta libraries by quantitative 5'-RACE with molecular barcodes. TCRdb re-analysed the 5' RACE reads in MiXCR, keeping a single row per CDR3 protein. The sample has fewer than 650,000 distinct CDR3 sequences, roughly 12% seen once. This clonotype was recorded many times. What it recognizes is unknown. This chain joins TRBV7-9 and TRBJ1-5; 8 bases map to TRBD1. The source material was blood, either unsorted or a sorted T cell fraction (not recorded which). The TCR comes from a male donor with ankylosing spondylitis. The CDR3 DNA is TGTGCCAGCAGCTTAGGACAGGGGAATTATCAGCCCCAGCATTTT. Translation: CASSLGQGNYQPQHF.